One sample yielded the 2 T cell receptor beta chains listed below, sequenced in a study of long-term antiretroviral therapy in people with HIV. Survey-level resolution applied to immunoSEQ assay v3.0. Profiled with immunoSEQ multiplex PCR; TCRdb holds only in-frame clones, not every one. The table lists more than 25,000 clones, nearly 95% of them singletons, with over 5% in the top ten. Sequencing used unsorted PBMCs, obtained roughly 6.5 years after starting antiretroviral therapy. All receptors derive from a woman in her forties with HIV.

The V and J genes are TRBV19 and TRBJ1-2; no definite D call. The germline V and J ends were trimmed by 5 bases and 8 bases, with 12 bases remaining between them. The CDR3 covers 12 residues. Germline lookup yields CDR1 LNHDA and CDR2 SQIVND (reference sequence). Written as DNA, the CDR3 is TGTGCCAGTAGTTCTTCTCTAAAAGGCTACACCTTC. As protein: CASSSSLKGYTF. The variable domain in full, completed from reference TRBV19 and TRBJ1-2, reads DGGITQSPKYLFRKEGQNVTLSCEQNLNHDAMYWYRQDPGQGLRLIYYSQIVNDFQKGDIAEGYSVSREKKESFPLTVTSAQKNPTAFYLCASSSSLKGYTFGSGTRLTVV.

V gene TRBV19 combines with J gene TRBJ2-3; D might be TRBD2 (6 bases). The CDR3 has 17 residues. Trimming took off 0 bases at V and 4 bases at J, with 17 bases between the two ends. From germline, CDR1 is LNHDA and CDR2 SQIVND (reference sequence). CDR3 sequence reads: CASSIDRPGPSADTQYF. Written as DNA, the CDR3 is TGTGCCAGTAGTATAGATCGTCCGGGGCCTAGCGCAGATACGCAGTATTTT.